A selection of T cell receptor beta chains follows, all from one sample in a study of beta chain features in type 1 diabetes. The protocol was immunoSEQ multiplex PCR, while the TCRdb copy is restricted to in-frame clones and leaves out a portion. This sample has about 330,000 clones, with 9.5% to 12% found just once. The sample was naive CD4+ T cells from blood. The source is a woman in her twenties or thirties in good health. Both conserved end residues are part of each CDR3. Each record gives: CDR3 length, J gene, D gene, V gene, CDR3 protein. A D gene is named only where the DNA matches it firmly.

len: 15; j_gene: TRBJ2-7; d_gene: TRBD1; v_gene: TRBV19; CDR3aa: CASSIGTGGSYEQYF
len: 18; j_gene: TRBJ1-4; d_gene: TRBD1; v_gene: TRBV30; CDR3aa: CAWSTGAFSVATNEKLFF
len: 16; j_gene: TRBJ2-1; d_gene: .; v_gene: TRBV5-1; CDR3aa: CASSFRAGAFYNEQFF
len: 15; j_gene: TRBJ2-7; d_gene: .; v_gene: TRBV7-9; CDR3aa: CASSRPGSSPGEQYF
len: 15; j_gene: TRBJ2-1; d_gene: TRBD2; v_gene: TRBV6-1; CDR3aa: CASSLPGLASNEQFF
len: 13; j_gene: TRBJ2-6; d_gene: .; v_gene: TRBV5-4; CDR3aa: CASHSRGANVLTF
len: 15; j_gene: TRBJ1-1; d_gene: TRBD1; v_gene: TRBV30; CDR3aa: CVWSVLRGQDTEAFF
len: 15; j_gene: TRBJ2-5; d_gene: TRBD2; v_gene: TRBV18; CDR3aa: CASSPSLAVQETQYF
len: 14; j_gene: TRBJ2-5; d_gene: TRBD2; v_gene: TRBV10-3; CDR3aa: CAIRGGSDQETQYF
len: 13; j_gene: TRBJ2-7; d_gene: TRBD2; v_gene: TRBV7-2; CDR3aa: CASRGTSSYEQYF
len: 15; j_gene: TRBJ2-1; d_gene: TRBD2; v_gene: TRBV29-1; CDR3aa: CSVEPLAAEFNEQFF
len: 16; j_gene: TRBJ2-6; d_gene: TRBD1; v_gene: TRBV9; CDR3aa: CASSSQGASGANVLTF